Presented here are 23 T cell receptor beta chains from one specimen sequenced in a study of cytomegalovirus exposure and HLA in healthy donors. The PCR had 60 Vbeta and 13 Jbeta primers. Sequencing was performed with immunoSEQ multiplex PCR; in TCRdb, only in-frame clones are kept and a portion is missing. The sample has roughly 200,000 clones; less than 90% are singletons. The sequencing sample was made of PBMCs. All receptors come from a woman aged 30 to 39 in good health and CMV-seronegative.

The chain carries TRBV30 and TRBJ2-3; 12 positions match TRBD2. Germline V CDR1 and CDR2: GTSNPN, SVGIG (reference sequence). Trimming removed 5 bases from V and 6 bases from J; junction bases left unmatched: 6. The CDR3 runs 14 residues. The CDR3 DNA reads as TGTGCCTGGGGGACTAGCGGGTTTTATGATACGCAGTATTTT. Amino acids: CAWGTSGFYDTQYF.

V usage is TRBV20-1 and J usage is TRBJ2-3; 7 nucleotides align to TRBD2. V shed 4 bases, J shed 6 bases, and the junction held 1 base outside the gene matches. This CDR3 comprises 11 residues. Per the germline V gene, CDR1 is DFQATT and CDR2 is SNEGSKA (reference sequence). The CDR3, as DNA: TGCAGTGCTATACTAGCGGATACGCAGTATTTT. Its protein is CSAILADTQYF.

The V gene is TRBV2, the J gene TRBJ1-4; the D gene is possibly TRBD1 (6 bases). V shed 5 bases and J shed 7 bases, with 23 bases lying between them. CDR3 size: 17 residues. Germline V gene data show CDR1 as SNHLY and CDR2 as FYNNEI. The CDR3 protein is CASSLPYRQEVGEKLFF. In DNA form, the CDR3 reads TGTGCCAGCAGTCTCCCCTACCGACAGGAGGTTGGTGAAAAACTGTTTTTT.

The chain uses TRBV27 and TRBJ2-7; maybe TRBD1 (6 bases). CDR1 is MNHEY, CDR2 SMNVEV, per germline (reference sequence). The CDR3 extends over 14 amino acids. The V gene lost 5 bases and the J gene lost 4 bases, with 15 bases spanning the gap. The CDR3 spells CASSPSTGHYEQYF. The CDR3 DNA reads TGTGCCAGCAGTCCTTCGACAGGACATTACGAGCAGTACTTC.

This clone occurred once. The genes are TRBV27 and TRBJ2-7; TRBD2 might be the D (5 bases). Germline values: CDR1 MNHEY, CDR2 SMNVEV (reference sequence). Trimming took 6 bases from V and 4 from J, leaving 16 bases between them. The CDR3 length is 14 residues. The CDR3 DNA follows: TGTGCCAGCAGACGCCCCGGACGGACTTACGAGCAGTACTTC. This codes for CASRRPGRTYEQYF.

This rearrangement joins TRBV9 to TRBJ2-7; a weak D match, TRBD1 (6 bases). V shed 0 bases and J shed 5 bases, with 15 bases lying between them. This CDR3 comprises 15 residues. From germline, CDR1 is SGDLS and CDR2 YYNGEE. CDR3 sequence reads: CASSVGSRGGDEQYF. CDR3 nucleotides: TGTGCCAGCAGCGTAGGGTCCAGGGGTGGAGACGAGCAGTACTTC.

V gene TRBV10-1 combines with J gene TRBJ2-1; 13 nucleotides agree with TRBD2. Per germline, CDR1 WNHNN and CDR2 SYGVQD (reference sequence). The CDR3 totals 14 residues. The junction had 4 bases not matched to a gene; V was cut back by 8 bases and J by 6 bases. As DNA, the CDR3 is TGCGCCAGCGGAGGGACTAGCGGGACCAATGAGCAGTTCTTC. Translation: CASGGTSGTNEQFF.

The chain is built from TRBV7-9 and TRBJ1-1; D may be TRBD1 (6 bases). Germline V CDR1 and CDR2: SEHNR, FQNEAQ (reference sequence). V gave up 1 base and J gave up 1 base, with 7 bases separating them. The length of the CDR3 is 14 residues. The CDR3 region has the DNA TGTGCCAGCAGCTTAGGGACAGCGAACACTGAAGCTTTCTTT. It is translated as CASSLGTANTEAFF.

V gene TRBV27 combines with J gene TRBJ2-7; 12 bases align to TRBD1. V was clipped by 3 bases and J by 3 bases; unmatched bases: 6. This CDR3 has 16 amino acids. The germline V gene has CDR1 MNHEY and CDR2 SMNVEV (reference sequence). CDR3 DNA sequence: TGTGCCAGCAGTTTGAGGGGGACAGGGGGCTTCTACGAGCAGTACTTC. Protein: CASSLRGTGGFYEQYF.

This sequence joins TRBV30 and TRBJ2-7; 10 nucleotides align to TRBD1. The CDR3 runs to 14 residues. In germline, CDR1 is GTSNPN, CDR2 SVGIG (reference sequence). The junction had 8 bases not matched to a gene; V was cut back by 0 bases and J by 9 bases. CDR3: CAWSVIGQGGRQYF. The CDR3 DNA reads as TGTGCCTGGAGTGTAATTGGACAGGGGGGTCGGCAGTACTTC.

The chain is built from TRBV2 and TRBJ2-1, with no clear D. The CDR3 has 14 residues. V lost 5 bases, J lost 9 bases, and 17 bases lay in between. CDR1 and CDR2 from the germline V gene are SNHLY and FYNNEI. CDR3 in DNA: TGTGCCAGCAGTATAGACGGAGTCGAGGTTGAGCAGTTCTTC. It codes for CASSIDGVEVEQFF.

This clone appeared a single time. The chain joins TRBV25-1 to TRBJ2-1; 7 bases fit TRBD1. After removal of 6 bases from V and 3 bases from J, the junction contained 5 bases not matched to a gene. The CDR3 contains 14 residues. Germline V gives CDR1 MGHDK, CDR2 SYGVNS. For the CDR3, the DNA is TGTGCCAGCAGCTTATACAGGGGCTACAATGAGCAGTTCTTC. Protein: CASSLYRGYNEQFF.

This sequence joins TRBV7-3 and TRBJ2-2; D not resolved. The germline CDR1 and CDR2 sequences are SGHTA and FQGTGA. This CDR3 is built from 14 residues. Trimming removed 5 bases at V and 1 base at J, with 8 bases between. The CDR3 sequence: CASSRTENTGELFF. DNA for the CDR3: TGTGCCAGCAGCCGCACAGAGAACACCGGGGAGCTGTTTTTT.

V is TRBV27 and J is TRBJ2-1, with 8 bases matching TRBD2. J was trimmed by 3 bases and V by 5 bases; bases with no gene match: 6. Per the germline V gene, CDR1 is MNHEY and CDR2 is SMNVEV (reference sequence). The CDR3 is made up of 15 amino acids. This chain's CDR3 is CASSPGTRGYNEQFF. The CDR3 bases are TGTGCCAGCAGTCCCGGGACTAGGGGCTACAATGAGCAGTTCTTC.

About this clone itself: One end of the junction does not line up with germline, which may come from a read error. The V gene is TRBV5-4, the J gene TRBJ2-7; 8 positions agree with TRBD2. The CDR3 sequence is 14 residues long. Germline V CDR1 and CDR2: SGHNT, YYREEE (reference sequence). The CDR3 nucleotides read TGTGCCAGCAGCTCGACCGGGACTAGAAACGAGCGGTACTTC. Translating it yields CASSSTGTRNERYF.

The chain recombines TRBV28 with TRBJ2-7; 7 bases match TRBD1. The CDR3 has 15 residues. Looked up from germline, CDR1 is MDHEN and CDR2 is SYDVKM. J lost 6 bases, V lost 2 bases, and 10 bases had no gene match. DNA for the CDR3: TGTGCCAGCAGTTTAGGGGCCGACAGGGCTTCCGAGCAGTACTTC. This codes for CASSLGADRASEQYF.

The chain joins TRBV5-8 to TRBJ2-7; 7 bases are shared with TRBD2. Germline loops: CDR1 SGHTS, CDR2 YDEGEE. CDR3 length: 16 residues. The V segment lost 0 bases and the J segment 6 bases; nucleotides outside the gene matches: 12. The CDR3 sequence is CASSLGGGEKPGEQYF. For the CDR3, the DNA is TGTGCCAGCAGCTTGGGGGGGGGAGAGAAACCAGGCGAGCAGTACTTC.

CDR3 in amino acids: CASSLDRGEEKLFF. DNA for the CDR3: TGTGCCAGCAGCTTAGACAGGGGAGAAGAAAAACTGTTTTTT. The chain carries TRBV7-9 and TRBJ1-4; 7 nucleotides agree with TRBD1. The CDR3 is 14 residues long. Per germline, CDR1 SEHNR and CDR2 FQNEAQ (reference sequence). V gave up 1 base and J gave up 8 bases; unmatched junction bases: 4.

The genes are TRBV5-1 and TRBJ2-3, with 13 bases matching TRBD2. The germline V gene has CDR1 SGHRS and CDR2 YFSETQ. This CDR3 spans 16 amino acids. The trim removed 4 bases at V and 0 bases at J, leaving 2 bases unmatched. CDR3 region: CASSPGLAGSTDTQYF. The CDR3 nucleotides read TGCGCCAGCAGCCCGGGACTAGCGGGAAGCACAGATACGCAGTATTTT.

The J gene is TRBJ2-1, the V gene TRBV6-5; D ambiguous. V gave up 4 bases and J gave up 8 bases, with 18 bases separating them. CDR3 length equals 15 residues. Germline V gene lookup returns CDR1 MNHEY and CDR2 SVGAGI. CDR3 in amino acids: CASSSYTHRSYEQFF. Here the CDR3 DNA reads TGTGCCAGCAGTTCGTATACCCACAGAAGCTATGAGCAGTTCTTC.

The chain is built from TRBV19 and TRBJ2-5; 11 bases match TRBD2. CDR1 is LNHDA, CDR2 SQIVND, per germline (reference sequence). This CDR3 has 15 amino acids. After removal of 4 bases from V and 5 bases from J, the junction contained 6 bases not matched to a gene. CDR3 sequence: CASSTTSGSGETQYF. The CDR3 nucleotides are TGTGCCAGTAGTACAACTAGCGGGAGTGGGGAGACCCAGTACTTC.

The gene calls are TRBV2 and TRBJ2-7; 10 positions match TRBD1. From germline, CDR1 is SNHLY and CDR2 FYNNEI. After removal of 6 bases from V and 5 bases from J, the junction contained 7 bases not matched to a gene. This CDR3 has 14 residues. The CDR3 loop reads CASSADRGRDEQYF. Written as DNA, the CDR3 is TGTGCCAGCAGCGCAGACAGGGGGCGCGACGAGCAGTACTTC.

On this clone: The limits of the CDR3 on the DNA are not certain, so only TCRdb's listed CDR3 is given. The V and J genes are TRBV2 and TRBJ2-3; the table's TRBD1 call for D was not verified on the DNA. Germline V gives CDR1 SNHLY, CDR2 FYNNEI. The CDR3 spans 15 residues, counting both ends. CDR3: CASSESRPWGQGIGF.